This is a list of T cell receptor beta chains from one sample in a study of PD-L1 blockade in urothelial cancer. Clones were read by immunoSEQ multiplex PCR, and TCRdb kept only the in-frame ones, dropping some. Among approximately 32,000 clones listed, around 82% were seen once. The starting material was PBMCs, obtained around atezolizumab (anti-PD-L1) treatment. The receptors stem from a man in his fifties or sixties with urothelial cancer. Each CDR3 is given with its conserved first and last residue. D genes are given only for firm matches. Expanded clones are given a class, and other clones once, few, many or no size at all.

cdr3_aa cdr3_nt d_call j_call clone_size v_call cdr3_length
CASSSRGLAGDRELFF TGTGCCAGCAGCTCGCGGGGACTAGCGGGGGACCGGGAGCTGTTTTTT TRBD2 TRBJ2-2 once TRBV11-2 16
CASSDKGHLEDSPLHF TGTGCCAGCAGTGATAAGGGACACCTTGAAGATTCACCCCTCCACTTT NA TRBJ1-6 few TRBV2 16
CASGRFHTGELFF TGTGCCAGCGGGAGGTTTCACACCGGGGAGCTGTTTTTT NA TRBJ2-2 NA TRBV28 13
CAISDQQGGYGYTF TGTGCCATCAGTGACCAACAGGGGGGCTATGGCTACACCTTC TRBD1 TRBJ1-2 NA TRBV10-3 14
CASSSTVIDEQYF TGTGCCAGCAGCTCGACAGTTATCGACGAGCAGTACTTC NA TRBJ2-7 NA TRBV13 13
CASSEWGDRREKLFF TGTGCCAGCAGTGAGTGGGGGGACCGGAGGGAAAAACTGTTTTTT NA TRBJ1-4 NA TRBV2 15
CASGDREGTEAFF TGTGCCAGCGGGGACAGGGAAGGCACTGAAGCTTTCTTT TRBD1 TRBJ1-1 NA TRBV2 13
CASSEYIDYGYTF TGTGCCAGCAGTGAGTATATCGACTATGGCTACACCTTC NA TRBJ1-2 NA TRBV6-1 13
CATENNYGYTF TGTGCCACCGAGAACAACTATGGCTACACCTTC NA TRBJ1-2 few TRBV28 11
CASSYSAGFYEQYF TGTGCCAGCAGTTACTCGGCAGGATTCTACGAGCAGTACTTC NA TRBJ2-7 NA TRBV6-5 14
CASSPQGGTSSTDTQYF TGTGCCAGCAGCCCCCAGGGAGGTACCTCTAGCACAGATACGCAGTATTTT NA TRBJ2-3 NA TRBV7-3 17
CAWSGGLQGRGSYNEQFF TGTGCCTGGAGTGGGGGGCTACAGGGTAGGGGGTCCTACAATGAGCAGTTCTTC NA TRBJ2-1 NA TRBV30 18
CASSPWGQGNEKLFF TGTGCCAGCTCACCATGGGGACAGGGAAATGAAAAACTGTTTTTT TRBD1 TRBJ1-4 NA TRBV18 15
CASSIDRASRGIAGSYNEQFF TGTGCCAGTAGTATAGATCGGGCTTCAAGGGGGATTGCGGGCTCCTACAATGAGCAGTTCTTC NA TRBJ2-1 NA TRBV19 21
CASSHPGTDRTGELFF TGCGCCAGCAGCCATCCCGGGACAGACAGAACCGGGGAGCTGTTTTTT TRBD1 TRBJ2-2 NA TRBV4-1 16
CASRRTSGADTQYF TGTGCCAGCAGGAGGACTAGCGGGGCAGATACGCAGTATTTT TRBD2 TRBJ2-3 NA TRBV6-1 14
CASSFDNRFDLQPQHF TGTGCCAGCAGCTTCGATAACAGGTTTGATTTGCAGCCCCAGCATTTT NA TRBJ1-5 NA TRBV11-2 16
CASSFGGGQYGYTF TGTGCCAGCAGTTTTGGGGGGGGTCAGTATGGCTACACCTTC NA TRBJ1-2 NA TRBV28 14
CASSPQQGQGYGYTF TGTGCCAGCTCACCTCAACAGGGGCAGGGCTATGGCTACACCTTC TRBD1 TRBJ1-2 NA TRBV18 15
CASSLASRGGYNEQFF TGTGCCAGCAGCTTAGCAAGTCGCGGGGGGTACAATGAGCAGTTCTTC TRBD2 TRBJ2-1 NA TRBV7-2 16
CASSQTYEQYF TGTGCCAGCAGTCAAACCTACGAGCAGTACTTC NA TRBJ2-7 NA TRBV28 11
CASSNPGTGSTGELFF TGCGCCAGCAGCAATCCCGGGACAGGGAGCACCGGGGAGCTGTTTTTT TRBD1 TRBJ2-2 NA TRBV5-1 16
CASSARKQGSEQYF TGTGCCAGCAGTGCAAGAAAACAGGGTTCCGAGCAGTACTTC NA TRBJ2-7 NA TRBV2 14
CASSLLGQGRVGNQPQHF TGTGCCAGCAGTTTACTGGGACAGGGCAGGGTAGGCAATCAGCCCCAGCATTTT TRBD1 TRBJ1-5 NA TRBV28 18
CASSGGQGSYEQYF TGTGCCAGCAGTGGGGGGCAGGGGTCCTACGAGCAGTACTTC NA TRBJ2-7 once TRBV2 14
CASRAGTGNEKLFF TGTGCCAGCAGAGCCGGGACAGGGAATGAAAAACTGTTTTTT TRBD1 TRBJ1-4 NA TRBV2 14
CASSLVAGGSYEQYF TGTGCCAGCAGCTTGGTAGCGGGGGGCTCCTACGAGCAGTACTTC TRBD2 TRBJ2-7 NA TRBV5-5 15
CASSLDAQATDTQYF TGTGCCAGCAGCTTGGATGCCCAGGCCACAGATACGCAGTATTTT NA TRBJ2-3 few TRBV5-4 15
CASSPGNSPLHF TGTGCCAGCAGTCCAGGGAATTCACCCCTCCACTTT NA TRBJ1-6 NA TRBV27 12
CASSEARGLEPYEQYF TGTGCCAGCAGTGAAGCAAGGGGACTAGAGCCTTACGAGCAGTACTTC TRBD2 TRBJ2-7 NA TRBV6-1 16
CASSSDRGRPGELFF TGTGCCAGCAGCTCGGACAGGGGGAGACCCGGGGAGCTGTTTTTT TRBD1 TRBJ2-2 NA TRBV5-6 15
CASSSRAAGQGAIDTQYF TGTGCCAGCAGCTCCCGGGCCGCGGGACAGGGGGCAATAGATACGCAGTATTTT TRBD1 TRBJ2-3 NA TRBV5-4 18
CATRGGNSLNQPQHF TGTGCCACCAGAGGAGGGAACAGCTTAAATCAGCCCCAGCATTTT NA TRBJ1-5 NA TRBV15 15
CSVPLDYGYTF TGCAGTGTCCCATTAGACTATGGCTACACCTTC NA TRBJ1-2 NA TRBV20-1 11
CASSPLGASSYEQYF TGTGCCAGCAGCCCGCTGGGGGCGAGCTCCTACGAGCAGTACTTC NA TRBJ2-7 once TRBV28 15
CASSFEAGRQETQYF TGTGCCAGCAGTTTTGAGGCGGGGAGGCAAGAGACCCAGTACTTC NA TRBJ2-5 few TRBV2 15
CSASPEEKLFF TGCAGTGCTAGTCCGGAGGAAAAACTGTTTTTT NA TRBJ1-4 medium-sized TRBV20-1 11
CASSQPFGTGYNEQFF TGTGCCAGCAGTCAACCCTTCGGGACAGGGTACAATGAGCAGTTCTTC TRBD1 TRBJ2-1 once TRBV6-6 16
CASSSLGDRTEAFF TGTGCCAGCAGTTCGCTCGGGGATAGGACTGAAGCTTTCTTT NA TRBJ1-1 NA TRBV6-6 14
CASSLSTSGAYEQYF TGTGCCAGCAGCTTATCAACTAGCGGGGCCTACGAGCAGTACTTC TRBD2 TRBJ2-7 NA TRBV7-9 15
CASSRHGQAQETQYF TGTGCCAGCAGCAGACATGGACAGGCTCAAGAGACCCAGTACTTC TRBD1 TRBJ2-5 NA TRBV7-3 15
CASSGQGNTEAFF TGTGCCAGCAGTGGACAGGGGAACACTGAAGCTTTCTTT TRBD1 TRBJ1-1 NA TRBV2 13
CASSENSGTDTQYF TGTGCCAGCAGTGAAAACTCGGGCACAGATACGCAGTATTTT NA TRBJ2-3 NA TRBV2 14
CASSIRDRAEAFF TGTGCCAGTAGTATACGGGACAGGGCTGAAGCTTTCTTT TRBD1 TRBJ1-1 few TRBV19 13
CASSTGTGGAGQETQYF TGTGCCAGCAGCACGGGGACAGGGGGCGCGGGGCAAGAGACCCAGTACTTC TRBD1 TRBJ2-5 NA TRBV7-2 17
CASSLWGLGQGNTQYF TGCGCCAGCAGCTTGTGGGGGCTCGGGCAGGGGAATACGCAGTATTTT NA TRBJ2-3 NA TRBV5-1 16
CASSPYPTDTQYF TGTGCCAGCAGTCCCTACCCCACAGATACGCAGTATTTT NA TRBJ2-3 NA TRBV6-6 13
CASSALSGGAYNSPLHF TGTGCCAGCAGCGCTCTTTCAGGGGGCGCCTATAATTCACCCCTCCACTTT TRBD1 TRBJ1-6 NA TRBV9 17